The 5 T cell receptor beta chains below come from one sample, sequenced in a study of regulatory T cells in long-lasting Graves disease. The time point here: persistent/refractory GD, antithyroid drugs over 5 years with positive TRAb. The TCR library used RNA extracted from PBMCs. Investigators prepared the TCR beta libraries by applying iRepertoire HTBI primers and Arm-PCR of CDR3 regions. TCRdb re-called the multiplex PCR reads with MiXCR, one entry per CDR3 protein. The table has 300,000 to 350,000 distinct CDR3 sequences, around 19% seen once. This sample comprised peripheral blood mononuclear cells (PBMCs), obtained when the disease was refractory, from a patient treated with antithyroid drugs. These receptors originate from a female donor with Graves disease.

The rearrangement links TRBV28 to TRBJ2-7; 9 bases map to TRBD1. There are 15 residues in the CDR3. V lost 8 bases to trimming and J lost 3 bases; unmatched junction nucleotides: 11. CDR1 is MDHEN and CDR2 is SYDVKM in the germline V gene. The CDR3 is CASCPQRDRDYEQYF. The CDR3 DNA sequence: TGTGCCAGCTGCCCACAACGGGACAGGGACTACGAGCAGTACTTC.

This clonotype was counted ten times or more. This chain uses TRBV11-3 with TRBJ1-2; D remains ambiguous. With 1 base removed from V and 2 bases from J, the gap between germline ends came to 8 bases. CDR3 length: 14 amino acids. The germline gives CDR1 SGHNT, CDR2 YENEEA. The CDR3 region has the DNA TGTGCCAGCAGCTTAGGGCCGACCAACTATGGCTACACCTTC. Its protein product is CASSLGPTNYGYTF.

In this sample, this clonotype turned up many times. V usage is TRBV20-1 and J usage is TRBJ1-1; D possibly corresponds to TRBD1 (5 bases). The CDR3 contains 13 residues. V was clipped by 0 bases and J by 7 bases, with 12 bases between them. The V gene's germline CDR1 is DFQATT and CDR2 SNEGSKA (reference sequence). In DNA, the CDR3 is TGCAGTGCTAGAGATTTCGACAGATTTGAAGCTTTCTTT. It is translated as CSARDFDRFEAFF.

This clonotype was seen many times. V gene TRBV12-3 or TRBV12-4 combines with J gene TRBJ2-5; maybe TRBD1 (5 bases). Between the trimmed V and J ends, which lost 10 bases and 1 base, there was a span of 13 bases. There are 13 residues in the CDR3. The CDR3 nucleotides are TGTGCCACCAGACAGAACCGCCAAGAGACCCAGTACTTC. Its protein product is CATRQNRQETQYF.

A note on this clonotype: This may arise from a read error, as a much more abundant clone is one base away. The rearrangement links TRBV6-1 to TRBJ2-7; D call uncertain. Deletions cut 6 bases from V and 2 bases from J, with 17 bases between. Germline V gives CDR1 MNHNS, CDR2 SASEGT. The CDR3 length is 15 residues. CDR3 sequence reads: CASRPNKGSTYEQYF. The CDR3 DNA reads TGTGCCAGCAGACCAAACAAGGGCTCCACCTACGAGCAGTACTTC.